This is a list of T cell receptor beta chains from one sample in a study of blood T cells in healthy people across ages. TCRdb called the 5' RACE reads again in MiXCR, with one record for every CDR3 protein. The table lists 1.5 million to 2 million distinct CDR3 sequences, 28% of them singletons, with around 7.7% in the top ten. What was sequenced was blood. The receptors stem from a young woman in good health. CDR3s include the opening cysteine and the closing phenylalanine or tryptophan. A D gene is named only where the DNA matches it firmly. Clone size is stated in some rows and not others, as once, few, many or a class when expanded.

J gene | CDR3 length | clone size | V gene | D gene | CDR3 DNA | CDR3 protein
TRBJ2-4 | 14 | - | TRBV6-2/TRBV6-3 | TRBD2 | TGTGCCAGCAGCAAAGGGACTACAAGAAACATTCAGTACTTC | CASSKGTTRNIQYF
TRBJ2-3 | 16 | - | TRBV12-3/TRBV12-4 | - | TGTGCCAGCAGTTTTGGGGGGCGGGGAGACACAGATACGCAGTATTTT | CASSFGGRGDTDTQYF
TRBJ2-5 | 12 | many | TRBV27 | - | TGTGCCAGCATGGGATCGGAAGAGACCCAGTACTTC | CASMGSEETQYF
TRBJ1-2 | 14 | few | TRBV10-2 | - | TGCGCCAGCAGTGAGGCAGGGACTAACTATGGCTACACCTTC | CASSEAGTNYGYTF
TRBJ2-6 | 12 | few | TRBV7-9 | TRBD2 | TGTGCGTGCGGGGGGCCTCACAACGTCCTGACTTTC | CACGGPHNVLTF
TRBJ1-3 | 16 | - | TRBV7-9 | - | TGTGCCAGCAGCCTTTCGACGGGGGAATACCGAAACACCATATATTTT | CASSLSTGEYRNTIYF
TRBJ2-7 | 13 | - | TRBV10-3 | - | TGTGCCATCAGTAGCTTTACGCACTACGAGCAGTACTTC | CAISSFTHYEQYF
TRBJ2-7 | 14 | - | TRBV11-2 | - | TGTGCCAGCAGCTTAATGTCTGTTGGTTACGAGCAGTACTTC | CASSLMSVGYEQYF
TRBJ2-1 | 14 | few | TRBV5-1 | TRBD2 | TGCGCCAGCGCGAGGTGGACTAGCGGCGGGGAGCAGTTCTTC | CASARWTSGGEQFF
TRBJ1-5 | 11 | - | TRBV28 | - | TGTGCCAGCATTATACAGGGACCCCAGCATTTT | CASIIQGPQHF
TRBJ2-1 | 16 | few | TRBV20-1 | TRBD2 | TGCAGTGCTAGTCGTATAGCGGGAGGTCCCTACAATGAGCAGTTCTTC | CSASRIAGGPYNEQFF
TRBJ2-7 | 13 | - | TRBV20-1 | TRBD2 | TGCAGTGTAGGGGGGACTAGCGGGCAAGAGCAGTACTTC | CSVGGTSGQEQYF
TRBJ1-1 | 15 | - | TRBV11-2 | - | TGTGCCAGCAGCTTAGCCCGGACGACACGGTTGGGGGCTTTCTTT | CASSLARTTRLGAFF
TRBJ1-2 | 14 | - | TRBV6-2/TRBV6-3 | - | TGTGCCAGCAGTTACCCCGGGACAAACTATGGCTACACCTTC | CASSYPGTNYGYTF
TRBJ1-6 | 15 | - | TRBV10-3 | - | TGTGCCATCAGTGAGAGTCCAGGGACTAATTCACCCATCCACTTT | CAISESPGTNSPIHF
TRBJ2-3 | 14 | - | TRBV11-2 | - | TGTGCCAGCAGACAGAGAAGCGGTACAGATACGCAGTATTTT | CASRQRSGTDTQYF
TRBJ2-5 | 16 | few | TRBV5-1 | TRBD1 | TGCGCCAGCAGCTCGCAGGGACAGGGATACAGAGAGACCCAGTACTTC | CASSSQGQGYRETQYF
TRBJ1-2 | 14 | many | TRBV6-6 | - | TGTGCCAGCAGTTCCCCAGGAGGGGACTATGGCTACACCTTC | CASSSPGGDYGYTF
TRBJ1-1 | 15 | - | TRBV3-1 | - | TGTGCCAGCAGCCAGAACCGGGGATTTAACACTGAAGCTTTCTTT | CASSQNRGFNTEAFF
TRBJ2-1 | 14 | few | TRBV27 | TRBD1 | TGTGCCAGCAGTCCGCGGACAGGGTCGAGGGAGCAGTTCTTC | CASSPRTGSREQFF
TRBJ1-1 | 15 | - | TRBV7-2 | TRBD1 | TGTGCCAGCAGCTTCACACAGGGGGTCGGAACTGAAGCTTTCTTT | CASSFTQGVGTEAFF
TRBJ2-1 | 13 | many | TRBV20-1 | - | TGCAGTGCTAGAGATGGACTGGGAACACGGCAGTTCTTC | CSARDGLGTRQFF
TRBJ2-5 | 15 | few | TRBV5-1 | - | TGCGCCAGCAGCTTGGCAGGGTGGGGCCAAGAGACCCAGTACTTC | CASSLAGWGQETQYF
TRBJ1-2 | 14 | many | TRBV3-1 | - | TGTGCCAGCAGCCAAGGGGGCTCAGGGTTAGGCTACACCTTC | CASSQGGSGLGYTF
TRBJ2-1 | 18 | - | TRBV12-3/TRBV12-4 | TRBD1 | TGTGCCAGCACTGATCCCCAGGGAACCGGGACAGGTAGGAATGAGCAGTTCTTC | CASTDPQGTGTGRNEQFF
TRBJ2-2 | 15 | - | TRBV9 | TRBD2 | TGTGCCAGCAGCGTACGCGGGAGGGACACCGGGGAGCTGTTTTTT | CASSVRGRDTGELFF
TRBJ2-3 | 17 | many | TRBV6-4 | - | TGTGCCAGCAGTGACTCTTTCGCAGACCTTCAAACGGATACGCAGTATTTT | CASSDSFADLQTDTQYF
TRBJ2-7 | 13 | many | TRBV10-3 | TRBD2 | TGTGCCATCAGTGATAGCGGGGGAAGGGAGCAGTACTTC | CAISDSGGREQYF
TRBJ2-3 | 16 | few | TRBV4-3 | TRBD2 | TGCGCCAGCAGCAATAGCGGGAGCGCCGGGAGAGATACGCAGTATTTT | CASSNSGSAGRDTQYF
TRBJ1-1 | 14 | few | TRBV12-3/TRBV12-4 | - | TGTGCCAGCAGTTTTGGTAGTGTGAACACTGAAGCTTTCTTT | CASSFGSVNTEAFF
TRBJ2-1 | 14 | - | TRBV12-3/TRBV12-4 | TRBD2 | TGTGCCAGCAGTGGGGCCGGGACTACCAATGAGCAGTTCTTC | CASSGAGTTNEQFF
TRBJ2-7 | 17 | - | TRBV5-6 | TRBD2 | TGTGCCAGTAGCTCGGGACTAGCGGGGGGAGGTGGCAATGAGCAGTACTTC | CASSSGLAGGGGNEQYF
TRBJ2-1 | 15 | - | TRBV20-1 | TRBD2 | TGCAGTGCTGGAGTAGCGGGGGACCTGTACAATGAGCAGTTCTTC | CSAGVAGDLYNEQFF
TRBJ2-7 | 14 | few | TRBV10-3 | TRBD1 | TGTGCCATCGGGGCGGGACAGGGAGGCTACGAGCAGTACTTC | CAIGAGQGGYEQYF
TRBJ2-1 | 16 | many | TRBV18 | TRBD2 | TGTGCCAGCTCACCCCCACTAGCGGGAGGGGGTAATGAGCAGTTCTTC | CASSPPLAGGGNEQFF
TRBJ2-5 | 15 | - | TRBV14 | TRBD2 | TGTGCCAGCAGCCCCCAGACTAGCCGCCAAGAGACCCAGTACTTC | CASSPQTSRQETQYF
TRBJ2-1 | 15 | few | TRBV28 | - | TGTGCCAGCAGAGTAGGGGGGGTCTCCTACAATGAGCAGTTCTTC | CASRVGGVSYNEQFF